What follows are 29 T cell receptor beta chains derived from one specimen sequenced in a study of cytomegalovirus exposure and HLA in healthy donors. Only in-frame clones appear in the TCRdb table, and some are missing; sequencing was by immunoSEQ multiplex PCR. This sample has nearly 200,000 clones, with 70% to 85% found just once. The sequenced material came from PBMCs. All receptors derive from a young woman in good health and CMV-seropositive.

The chain links TRBV5-4 to TRBJ1-2; the D gene is possibly TRBD1 (5 bases). The CDR3 sequence is 14 residues long. Germline V CDR1 and CDR2: SGHNT, YYREEE (reference sequence). The V and J ends lost 0 bases and 5 bases respectively, with 11 bases between them. The DNA for the CDR3 is TGTGCCAGCAGCTTGGGGGGCAGCCCTTATGGCTACACCTTC. Its translation is CASSLGGSPYGYTF.

The V and J genes are TRBV27 and TRBJ1-4; the D is unclear. V was clipped by 5 bases and J by 5 bases, with 12 bases between them. CDR3 length: 14 residues. Germline V CDR1 and CDR2: MNHEY, SMNVEV (reference sequence). The CDR3 DNA is TGTGCCAGCAGTGTCAGGAGGAACAATGAAAAACTGTTTTTT. Amino acid sequence: CASSVRRNNEKLFF.

This sequence joins TRBV6-5 and TRBJ1-2; 7 bases align to TRBD1. V was pared by 2 bases and J by 3 bases, with 6 bases of the junction left unmatched. Germline CDR1 MNHEY, CDR2 SVGAGI. The CDR3 spans 15 residues. DNA of the CDR3: TGTGCCAGCAGTTACGTCGAGGGGGCGGACTATGGCTACACCTTC. Translated, it gives CASSYVEGADYGYTF.

The chain links TRBV5-6 to TRBJ2-2; TRBD1 matches 7 bases. This CDR3 has 16 amino acids. The germline V gene has CDR1 SGHDT and CDR2 YYEEEE. V lost 1 base to trimming and J lost 6 bases; unmatched junction nucleotides: 9. The CDR3 loop reads CASSLRGGSSAGELFF. Here the CDR3 DNA reads TGTGCCAGCAGCTTGAGAGGGGGCAGTTCGGCCGGGGAGCTGTTTTTT.

The chain combines TRBV5-1 with TRBJ2-7, with 8 positions matching TRBD1. CDR1 is SGHRS, CDR2 YFSETQ, per germline. V was clipped by 1 base and J by 6 bases; unmatched bases: 12. This CDR3 has 16 residues. The CDR3 nucleotides read TGCGCCAGCAGCTTGACCGCATCAGGGGGCTTCATCGAGCAGTACTTC. Residues: CASSLTASGGFIEQYF.

The V and J genes are TRBV7-2 and TRBJ2-3, with 7 positions matching TRBD2. V was clipped by 8 bases and J by 1 base; unmatched bases: 9. The CDR3 loop spans 15 amino acids. CDR1 and CDR2 (germline): SGHTA, FQGNSA. Here the CDR3 DNA reads TGTGCCAGCCTCTTGGAGCGGGAACGCACAGATACGCAGTATTTT. Encoded protein: CASLLERERTDTQYF.

This rearrangement joins TRBV5-1 to TRBJ2-3; the match to TRBD2 covers 8 bases. The CDR3 runs 16 residues. CDR1 is SGHRS and CDR2 is YFSETQ in the germline V gene. With 2 bases clipped from V and 3 bases from J, the junction kept 8 bases outside the gene matches. Here the CDR3 reads CASSFDGGLETDTQYF. Here the CDR3 DNA reads TGCGCCAGCAGCTTTGATGGGGGACTAGAGACAGATACGCAGTATTTT.

This chain links TRBV5-5 with TRBJ2-3; 8 bases are shared with TRBD2. CDR3 length: 15 residues. The germline V gene has CDR1 SGHKS and CDR2 YYEKEE (reference sequence). Unmatched junction bases numbered 5, after V lost 0 bases and J lost 5 bases. The CDR3 region has the DNA TGTGCCAGCAGCTTGGGTTCTCGGGGGGGAGATACGCAGTATTTT. Its translation: CASSLGSRGGDTQYF.

The V and J genes are TRBV5-1 and TRBJ2-3; 7 bases are shared with TRBD1. Germline V gene data show CDR1 as SGHRS and CDR2 as YFSETQ. This CDR3 region has 15 residues. Unmatched junction bases numbered 4, after V lost 2 bases and J lost 1 base. Here the CDR3 reads CASSLQGFGTDTQYF. The CDR3 nucleotides are TGCGCCAGCAGCTTACAGGGGTTCGGCACAGATACGCAGTATTTT.

The genes are TRBV9 and TRBJ1-1; D possibly corresponds to TRBD1 (6 bases). This CDR3 is built from 18 residues. The germline gives CDR1 SGDLS, CDR2 YYNGEE. Deletions cut 0 bases from V and 2 bases from J, with 20 bases between. The CDR3 here is CASSVGTGRGQLNTEAFF. The CDR3 DNA is TGTGCCAGCAGCGTAGGTACCGGGCGGGGGCAGCTTAACACTGAAGCTTTCTTT. Based on the CDR3 plus reference TRBV9 and TRBJ1-1, the full variable domain is DSGVTQTPKHLITATGQRVTLRCSPRSGDLSVYWYQQSLDQGLQFLIQYYNGEERAKGNILERFSAQQFPDLHSELNLSSLELGDSALYFCASSVGTGRGQLNTEAFFGQGTRLTVV.

This chain uses TRBV5-1 with TRBJ2-7; 7 bases line up with TRBD1. The CDR3 extends over 15 amino acids. The V and J ends lost 0 bases and 0 bases, in that order; junction bases with no gene match: 3. Germline values: CDR1 SGHRS, CDR2 YFSETQ. The CDR3 nucleotides read TGCGCCAGCAGCTTGGAGGGACAGAGCTCCTACGAGCAGTACTTC. Protein sequence: CASSLEGQSSYEQYF.

This chain links TRBV7-9 with TRBJ1-2; D not certain. The CDR3 is made up of 14 amino acids. Trimming left V 1 base short and J 5 bases short, with 11 bases between. Germline lookup yields CDR1 SEHNR and CDR2 FQNEAQ (reference sequence). CDR3 in amino acids: CASSLEVQIYGYTF. The CDR3 DNA sequence: TGTGCCAGCAGCTTAGAGGTACAGATTTATGGCTACACCTTC.

As DNA, the CDR3 is TGTGCCAGCAGAGGGGACAGGGGGCTCTCTGAAGCTTTCTTT. This encodes CASRGDRGLSEAFF. The J gene is TRBJ1-1, the V gene TRBV6-5; 12 positions match TRBD1. The trim removed 6 bases at V and 6 bases at J, leaving 5 bases unmatched. This CDR3 has 14 residues. The germline gives CDR1 MNHEY, CDR2 SVGAGI.

This clone has a single count. The V call is TRBV5-1, the J call TRBJ2-3; 12 nucleotides match TRBD2. CDR1 and CDR2 from the germline V gene are SGHRS and YFSETQ. This CDR3 region has 17 residues. The trim removed 4 bases at V and 4 bases at J, leaving 10 bases unmatched. The CDR3 region is CASSAASGRGAPDTQYF. CDR3 bases: TGCGCCAGCAGCGCAGCTAGCGGGAGGGGGGCCCCAGATACGCAGTATTTT.

The sample holds a few counts of this clone. The gene calls are TRBV6-6 and TRBJ2-2; unclear D gene. This CDR3 is 12 amino acids long. The ends were cut back, 7 bases at V and 5 bases at J, with 8 bases in the middle. The V gene's germline CDR1 is MNHNY and CDR2 SVGAGI (reference sequence). In nucleotides, the CDR3 is TGTGCCAGCACCTACGATACCGGGGAGCTGTTTTTT. Its translation: CASTYDTGELFF.

J is TRBJ1-2 and V is TRBV27; TRBD1 is a possible D gene (5 bases). V lost 4 bases and J 7 bases, leaving 22 bases between the germline ends. CDR1 is MNHEY, CDR2 SMNVEV, per germline (reference sequence). There are 16 residues in the CDR3. Written as DNA, the CDR3 is TGTGCCAGCAGTTCCCTTGTGGAGGGGTCGATGGGTGGCTACACCTTC. It translates to CASSSLVEGSMGGYTF.

As regards this clone: Other DNA sequences within the sample encode an identical CDR3. The chain carries TRBV28 and TRBJ2-7; TRBD1 matches at 8 bases. The CDR3 runs to 14 residues. Germline CDR1 MDHEN, CDR2 SYDVKM. Trimming at V came to 5 bases and at J to 2 bases, leaving 5 bases not matched to a gene. The CDR3: CASSRGQGPYEQYF. The CDR3 region has the DNA TGTGCCAGCAGTAGAGGACAGGGCCCCTACGAGCAGTACTTC.

The J gene is TRBJ1-1, the V gene TRBV27; possibly TRBD1 for D (6 bases). The CDR3 has 15 amino acids. Germline V lookup: CDR1 MNHEY, CDR2 SMNVEV (reference sequence). The germline V and J ends were trimmed by 5 bases and 3 bases, with 16 bases remaining between them. CDR3 coding DNA: TGTGCCAGCAGTCCCCGACAGGTTAGGGACACTGAAGCTTTCTTT. It is translated as CASSPRQVRDTEAFF.

V is TRBV7-9 and J is TRBJ2-1; a weak D match, TRBD2 (6 bases). There are 14 residues in the CDR3. In germline, CDR1 is SEHNR, CDR2 FQNEAQ (reference sequence). The V and J ends lost 2 bases and 8 bases respectively, with 13 bases between them. CDR3 nucleotide sequence: TGTGCCAGCAGCTTACTTGGGGGAGGCGATGAGCAGTTCTTC. Translating gives CASSLLGGGDEQFF.

V is TRBV6-1 and J is TRBJ2-1; D remains unclear. Trimming removed 6 bases from V and 9 bases from J, with 12 bases in between. Germline V CDR1 and CDR2: MNHNS, SASEGT. This CDR3 is built from 12 residues. The CDR3 reads CASSDSPREQFF. The CDR3, as DNA: TGTGCCAGCAGCGACTCTCCCCGTGAGCAGTTCTTC.

This chain joins TRBV5-1 and TRBJ1-3; tentative D call: TRBD1 (6 bases). CDR3 length: 15 residues. Germline CDR1 is SGHRS and CDR2 is YFSETQ. Between the trimmed V and J ends, which lost 4 bases and 2 bases, there was a span of 13 bases. CDR3 sequence (DNA): TGCGCCAGCAGCATAGAAGGGACACCTGGAAACACCATATATTTT. It yields the protein CASSIEGTPGNTIYF.

For this clone: At one end, the junction sequence differs from germline, possibly due to a read error. The CDR3 region has the DNA TGTGCTAGCAGCTTAGGAAGCGGATTAGAGCAGTTCTTC. This codes for CASSLGSGLEQFF. The rearrangement joins TRBV7-7 to TRBJ2-1, with D perhaps matching TRBD2 (5 bases). CDR1 and CDR2 from the germline V gene are SSHAT and FNYEAQ (reference sequence). The length of the CDR3 is 13 residues.

The CDR3 nucleotides are TGTGCCAGCTCACACTCGACAGGGCTGAGGGATGGCTACACCTTC. It encodes CASSHSTGLRDGYTF. The chain carries TRBV18 and TRBJ1-2; TRBD1 aligns across 7 bases. Germline V lookup: CDR1 KGHSH, CDR2 LQKENI. The V segment lost 4 bases and the J segment 6 bases; nucleotides outside the gene matches: 11. The CDR3 is 15 amino acids.

This clone appeared once. The chain couples TRBV2 to TRBJ1-2, with 7 bases fitting TRBD1. This CDR3 is built from 12 residues. CDR1 SNHLY and CDR2 FYNNEI come from the germline V gene. V was clipped by 7 bases and J by 5 bases; unmatched bases: 4. DNA for the CDR3: TGTGCCAGCACGACAGGGTATTATGGCTACACCTTC. It specifies CASTTGYYGYTF.

J is TRBJ1-1 and V is TRBV2; no clear D gene. This CDR3 has 13 residues. Germline CDR1 SNHLY, CDR2 FYNNEI. Trimming removed 4 bases from V and 2 bases from J, with 8 bases in between. This CDR3 is CASSVTVNTEAFF. CDR3 in DNA: TGTGCCAGCAGTGTAACAGTTAACACTGAAGCTTTCTTT.

This clone was detected only once. The V and J genes are TRBV29-1 and TRBJ2-7, with D possibly TRBD1 on 5 matching bases. CDR1 is SQVTM and CDR2 is ANQGSEA in the germline V gene. The V end lost 4 bases, the J end lost 2 bases, and 9 bases lay between the germline ends. The CDR3 covers 12 residues. The CDR3 sequence is CSVVAGTYEQYF. DNA for the CDR3: TGCAGCGTTGTGGCAGGGACCTACGAGCAGTACTTC.

This sequence joins TRBV9 and TRBJ2-1, with 8 nucleotides matching TRBD2. Germline lookup yields CDR1 SGDLS and CDR2 YYNGEE. V lost 4 bases, J lost 7 bases, and 16 bases stayed unmatched. The CDR3 spans 17 residues. The CDR3 protein is CASSPRPFAGGFNEQFF. Written as DNA, the CDR3 is TGTGCCAGCAGCCCGCGGCCCTTTGCGGGAGGATTTAATGAGCAGTTCTTC.

The chain uses TRBV18 and TRBJ1-1; D remains ambiguous. Germline assignment: CDR1 KGHSH and CDR2 LQKENI. This CDR3 has 14 amino acids. Trimming removed 2 bases from V and 1 base from J, with 8 bases in between. CDR3 region: CASSPFGENTEAFF. Here the CDR3 DNA reads TGTGCCAGCTCACCATTCGGGGAGAACACTGAAGCTTTCTTT. The whole variable domain, remainder taken from reference TRBV18 and TRBJ1-1, is NAGVMQNPRHLVRRRGQEARLRCSPMKGHSHVYWYRQLPEEGLKFMVYLQKENIIDESGMPKERFSAEFPKEGPSILRIQQVVRGDSAAYFCASSPFGENTEAFFGQGTRLTVV.

This rearrangement joins TRBV14 to TRBJ1-1; 8 bases line up with TRBD1. Trimming removed 6 bases from V and 1 base from J; junction bases left unmatched: 10. Germline CDR1 is SGHDN and CDR2 is FVKESK. The CDR3 extends over 16 amino acids. The CDR3 nucleotides are TGTGCCAGCAGTCACCGACCGGGACAGGAGAACACTGAAGCTTTCTTT. Protein sequence: CASSHRPGQENTEAFF. The variable domain in full, with the rest retrieved from reference TRBV14 and TRBJ1-1, is EAGVTQFPSHSVIEKGQTVTLRCDPISGHDNLYWYRRVMGKEIKFLLHFVKESKQDESGMPNNRFLAERTGGTYSTLKVQPAELEDSGVYFCASSHRPGQENTEAFFGQGTRLTVV.